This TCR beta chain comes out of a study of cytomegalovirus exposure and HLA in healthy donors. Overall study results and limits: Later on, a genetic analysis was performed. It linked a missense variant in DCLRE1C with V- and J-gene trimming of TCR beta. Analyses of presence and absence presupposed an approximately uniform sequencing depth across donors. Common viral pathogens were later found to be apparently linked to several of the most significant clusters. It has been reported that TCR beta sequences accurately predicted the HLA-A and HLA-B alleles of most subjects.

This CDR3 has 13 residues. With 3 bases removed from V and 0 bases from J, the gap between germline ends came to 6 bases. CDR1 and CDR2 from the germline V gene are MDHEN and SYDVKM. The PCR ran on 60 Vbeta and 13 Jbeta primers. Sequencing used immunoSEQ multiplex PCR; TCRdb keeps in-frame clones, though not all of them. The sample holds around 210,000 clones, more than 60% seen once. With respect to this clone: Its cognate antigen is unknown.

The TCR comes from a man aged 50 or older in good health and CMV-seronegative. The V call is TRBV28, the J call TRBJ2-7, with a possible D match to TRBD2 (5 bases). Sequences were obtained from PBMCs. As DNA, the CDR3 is TGTGCCAGCAGTTTTGGAGGCTCCTACGAGCAGTACTTC. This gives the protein CASSFGGSYEQYF.